Listed here are 32 T cell receptor beta chains from one sample, sequenced in a study of T-cell reconstitution after alpha-beta-depleted transplantation in children. For TCRbeta, the library was prepared with unique molecular identifiers. TCRdb itself ran the PCR reads through MiXCR, one entry per CDR3 protein. Among about 460,000 distinct CDR3 sequences listed, about an eighth were seen once. Sequenced material: PBMCs, mostly from graft donor cells, taken 180 days after TCRalphabeta/CD19-depleted stem cell transplant. These receptors were collected from a female patient aged 2 to 10 who had a stem cell transplant for aplastic anemia, so the T cells may come from the graft donor.

There are many counts of this clonotype. The V gene is TRBV20-1, the J gene TRBJ2-1; D is undetermined. The length of the CDR3 is 15 residues. Per the germline V gene, CDR1 is DFQATT and CDR2 is SNEGSKA (reference sequence). Trimming cost V 0 bases and J 5 bases, with 14 bases left between them. CDR3 region: CSARDLLTSHNEQFF. CDR3 coding DNA: TGCAGTGCTAGAGATCTGCTTACGTCCCACAATGAGCAGTTCTTC.

This clonotype has at least ten counts. This chain uses TRBV7-3 with TRBJ1-1; D ambiguous. Trimming removed 1 base at V and 0 bases at J, with 12 bases between. This CDR3 region has 16 residues. The germline CDR1 and CDR2 sequences are SGHTA and FQGTGA. CDR3 in DNA: TGTGCCAGCAGCTTAAGCGGGAGGCACATGAACACTGAAGCTTTCTTT. Its protein product is CASSLSGRHMNTEAFF.

The chain joins TRBV7-9 to TRBJ2-5; D perhaps matches TRBD2 (6 bases). Germline CDR1 is SEHNR and CDR2 is FQNEAQ (reference sequence). V shed 5 bases and J shed 5 bases, with 18 bases lying between them. CDR3 length equals 15 residues. CDR3 sequence (DNA): TGTGCCAGCAGCCACCCGCGGGACGAAGCGGAGACCCAGTACTTC. It codes for CASSHPRDEAETQYF.

This clonotype was seen at least ten times. The chain has TRBV15 and TRBJ2-7, with D possibly being TRBD1 or TRBD2 (6 bases each). Germline loops: CDR1 LNHNV, CDR2 YYDKDF (reference sequence). The V gene lost 0 bases and the J gene lost 2 bases, with 17 bases spanning the gap. This CDR3 has 17 amino acids. CDR3 sequence reads: CATSRDGGSGLAYEQYV. The CDR3 nucleotides are TGTGCCACCAGCAGAGATGGGGGCAGCGGGTTGGCCTACGAGCAGTACGTC.

This clonotype turned up a few times. V gene TRBV4-3 combines with J gene TRBJ2-6; D perhaps matches TRBD1 (5 bases). Trimming removed 0 bases from V and 1 base from J, with 7 bases in between. Germline CDR1 LGHNA, CDR2 YSLEER. CDR3 size: 16 residues. CDR3 in amino acids: CASSQDRGSGANVLTF. The CDR3 DNA is TGCGCCAGCAGCCAAGATAGGGGATCTGGGGCCAACGTCCTGACTTTC.

This clonotype turned up a few times. J is TRBJ2-7 and V is TRBV12-3 or TRBV12-4; 9 nucleotides line up with TRBD2. The CDR3 length is 14 residues. Trimming took 3 bases from V and 3 from J; bases not matched to a gene: 3. The CDR3 loop reads CASSFTSGYYEQYF. The CDR3 bases are TGTGCCAGCAGTTTCACTAGCGGGTACTACGAGCAGTACTTC.

The chain combines TRBV7-2 with TRBJ2-7; 12 bases match TRBD2. Germline assignment: CDR1 SGHTA and CDR2 FQGNSA. The CDR3 is 16 residues long. Germline trimming cut 5 bases from V and 4 bases from J; bases unmatched to any gene: 9. This CDR3 reads CASSPSGRARGYEQYF. In nucleotides, the CDR3 is TGTGCCAGCAGCCCTAGCGGGAGGGCCCGGGGTTACGAGCAGTACTTC. The full variable domain, rest sourced from reference TRBV7-2 and TRBJ2-7, is GAGVSQSPSNKVTEKGKDVELRCDPISGHTALYWYRQSLGQGLEFLIYFQGNSAPDKSGLPSDRFSAERTGGSVSTLTIQRTQQEDSAVYLCASSPSGRARGYEQYFGPGTRLTVT.

A remark on this clonotype: This may be a read error, as it is one base from a much larger clone. The chain employs TRBV2 and TRBJ2-3; D ambiguous. Per the germline V gene, CDR1 is SNHLY and CDR2 is FYNNEI. This CDR3 has 13 residues. For the CDR3, the DNA is TGTGTCAGCAAGGGCACCAGCACAGATACGCAGTATTTT. Translated: CVSKGTSTDTQYF.

The table lists this clonotype with a few counts. The chain is built from TRBV6-6 and TRBJ1-6, with no clear D. CDR1 MNHNY and CDR2 SVGAGI come from the germline V gene (reference sequence). The CDR3 loop spans 13 amino acids. Trimming shortened V by 7 bases and J by 9 bases, and 13 bases separated the two germline ends. The CDR3 reads CASIGQAGSPLHF. CDR3 nucleotide sequence: TGTGCCAGCATAGGCCAAGCGGGTTCACCCCTCCACTTT.

This clonotype has a handful of counts. The V and J genes are TRBV28 and TRBJ2-7; 8 bases match TRBD1. The germline V gene has CDR1 MDHEN and CDR2 SYDVKM. The CDR3 has 18 residues. V lost 4 bases to trimming and J lost 3 bases; unmatched junction nucleotides: 17. The CDR3 is CASSSRQGALSSLYEQYF. In nucleotides, the CDR3 is TGTGCCAGCAGTTCCCGGCAGGGGGCCCTTTCCTCCCTCTACGAGCAGTACTTC.

The chain couples TRBV2 to TRBJ2-7, with 9 bases that match TRBD2. J was trimmed by 2 bases and V by 4 bases; bases with no gene match: 3. CDR3 length: 14 amino acids. The germline V gene has CDR1 SNHLY and CDR2 FYNNEI. DNA for the CDR3: TGTGCCAGCAGTGGGCCTAGCGGGGCCTACGAGCAGTACTTC. Protein sequence: CASSGPSGAYEQYF.

This clonotype was seen a handful of times. The chain is built from TRBV6-1 and TRBJ2-5, with 7 bases identical to TRBD1. Trimming cost V 5 bases and J 1 base; bases outside gene matches: 7. This CDR3 is 15 amino acids long. Germline CDR1 MNHNS, CDR2 SASEGT. The CDR3 here is CASSKRTGIQETQYF. CDR3 DNA sequence: TGTGCCAGCAGTAAACGGACAGGCATCCAAGAGACCCAGTACTTC.

This clonotype turned up a few times. This rearrangement joins TRBV4-3 to TRBJ1-1; possibly TRBD1 for D (5 bases). V lost 0 bases, J lost 1 base, and 12 bases lay in between. The CDR3 covers 16 residues. Germline lookup yields CDR1 LGHNA and CDR2 YSLEER. The CDR3 spells CASSQELRATNTEAFF. The DNA of the CDR3 is TGCGCCAGCAGCCAAGAGCTCAGGGCGACGAACACTGAAGCTTTCTTT.

CDR3 coding DNA: TGTGCTAGTGGTTTGGTACAGGACAGGGCTAGCACCGGGGAGCTGTTTTTT. Protein: CASGLVQDRASTGELFF. The chain links TRBV12-5 to TRBJ2-2, with TRBD1 matching 8 bases. Per germline, CDR1 LGHNT and CDR2 FRNRAP. The trim removed 0 bases at V and 4 bases at J, leaving 7 bases unmatched. The length of the CDR3 is 17 residues.

This clonotype was observed a handful of times. This chain uses TRBV5-6 with TRBJ2-1; TRBD1 matches 8 bases. The CDR3 loop spans 16 amino acids. The ends lost 3 bases at V and 9 bases at J; junction bases unmatched: 14. CDR1 and CDR2 (germline): SGHDT, YYEEEE. CDR3 sequence (DNA): TGTGCCAGCAGCTCGGTCGGGACAGGCGGCAGGAGTGAGCAGTTCTTC. Translating gives CASSSVGTGGRSEQFF.

The rearrangement joins TRBV20-1 to TRBJ1-5, with D possibly being TRBD1 (6 bases). This CDR3 has 16 amino acids. V shed 4 bases and J shed 3 bases, with 19 bases lying between them. Germline CDR1 and CDR2: DFQATT and SNEGSKA (reference sequence). CDR3 in amino acids: CSANNPGGQVNQPQHF. The CDR3 DNA reads as TGCAGTGCTAACAACCCGGGGGGCCAGGTCAATCAGCCCCAGCATTTT.

In its sample, this clonotype was seen a few times. The chain carries TRBV7-3 and TRBJ2-3; 11 positions agree with TRBD2. The J segment lost 0 bases and the V segment lost 1 base, leaving 6 bases of the junction unmatched. The germline gives CDR1 SGHTA, CDR2 FQGTGA. The CDR3 extends over 18 amino acids. CDR3 residues: CASSLRPWTSGSTDTQYF. CDR3 nucleotides: TGTGCCAGCAGCTTAAGGCCCTGGACTAGCGGGAGCACAGATACGCAGTATTTT. The entire variable domain, with the rest obtained from reference TRBV7-3 and TRBJ2-3, is as follows: GAGVSQTPSNKVTEKGKYVELRCDPISGHTALYWYRQSLGQGPEFLIYFQGTGAADDSGLPNDRFFAVRPEGSVSTLKIQRTERGDSAVYLCASSLRPWTSGSTDTQYFGPGTRLTVL.

This chain joins TRBV7-9 and TRBJ1-3, with 7 nucleotides matching TRBD1. Trimming at V came to 5 bases and at J to 6 bases, leaving 7 bases not matched to a gene. The CDR3 is 14 amino acids. The germline gives CDR1 SEHNR, CDR2 FQNEAQ (reference sequence). Here the CDR3 reads CASSPPGGVNTIYF. The DNA of the CDR3 is TGTGCCAGCAGCCCCCCAGGGGGGGTAAACACCATATATTTT.

This clonotype was picked up a small number of times. V and J are TRBV5-6 and TRBJ1-1; D not certain. V dropped 0 bases and J dropped 0 bases, with 9 bases sitting between them. This CDR3 is 15 amino acids long. The germline V gene encodes CDR1 SGHDT and CDR2 YYEEEE. The DNA for the CDR3 is TGTGCCAGCAGCTTGGAATTTTACCTGAACACTGAAGCTTTCTTT. Residues: CASSLEFYLNTEAFF. The whole variable domain, filled in from reference TRBV5-6 and TRBJ1-1, reads DAGVTQSPTHLIKTRGQQVTLRCSPKSGHDTVSWYQQALGQGPQFIFQYYEEEERQRGNFPDRFSGHQFPNYSSELNVNALLLGDSALYLCASSLEFYLNTEAFFGQGTRLTVV.

This clonotype was detected a few times. This rearrangement joins TRBV2 to TRBJ1-1, with TRBD1 as a possible D gene (5 bases). The CDR3 contains 14 residues. The V and J ends lost 9 bases and 0 bases respectively, with 14 bases between them. The germline CDR1 and CDR2 sequences are SNHLY and FYNNEI. The CDR3 nucleotides read TGTGCCAGAAGGGGAGGGTCCATGAACACTGAAGCTTTCTTT. This sequence encodes CARRGGSMNTEAFF.

The rearrangement uses TRBV20-1 and TRBJ1-2; 7 bases map to TRBD1. Germline values: CDR1 DFQATT, CDR2 SNEGSKA (reference sequence). The trim removed 5 bases at V and 3 bases at J, leaving 9 bases unmatched. The CDR3 spans 14 residues. CDR3 sequence reads: CSAPDRRNDYGYTF. The CDR3, as DNA: TGCAGTGCTCCGGACAGGCGGAACGACTATGGCTACACCTTC.

This clonotype has a handful of counts. CDR3 sequence (DNA): TGTGCCAGCGGTATAGCGGGGCGAGATACGCAGTATTTT. Its translation is CASGIAGRDTQYF. The J gene is TRBJ2-3, the V gene TRBV6-1; 8 bases agree with TRBD2. Trimming at V came to 8 bases and at J to 5 bases, leaving 6 bases not matched to a gene. The CDR3 length is 13 residues. CDR1 is MNHNS and CDR2 is SASEGT in the germline V gene.

This clonotype was seen only a few times. The chain combines TRBV25-1 with TRBJ2-3, with 7 bases matching TRBD1. Germline trimming cut 2 bases from V and 1 base from J; bases unmatched to any gene: 3. The length of the CDR3 is 15 residues. From germline, CDR1 is MGHDK and CDR2 SYGVNS. The CDR3 DNA reads TGTGCCAGCAGTGAAATGGGGACAGGCACAGATACGCAGTATTTT. It specifies CASSEMGTGTDTQYF.

This clonotype showed up just a few times. The chain uses TRBV30 and TRBJ2-3; unclear D gene. CDR3 size: 11 residues. Germline CDR1 reads GTSNPN; CDR2 reads SVGIG (reference sequence). Trimming took off 2 bases at V and 7 bases at J, with 7 bases between the two ends. CDR3 loop: CAWSPDYTQYF. In nucleotides, the CDR3 is TGTGCCTGGAGTCCTGATTATACGCAGTATTTT. The complete variable domain, with remaining parts taken from reference TRBV30 and TRBJ2-3, reads SQTIHQWPATLVQPVGSPLSLECTVEGTSNPNLYWYRQAAGRGLQLLFYSVGIGQISSEVPQNLSASRPQDRQFILSSKKLLLSDSGFYLCAWSPDYTQYFGPGTRLTVL.

This clonotype was counted ten times or more. The genes are TRBV6-5 and TRBJ1-3, with D uncertain. The V gene's germline CDR1 is MNHEY and CDR2 SVGAGI. Trimming removed 10 bases at V and 1 base at J, with 8 bases between. The CDR3 runs to 12 residues. This chain's CDR3 is CATLWSGNTIYF. The CDR3 DNA reads as TGTGCCACCCTGTGGTCTGGAAACACCATATATTTT.

This clonotype has a handful of counts. The chain couples TRBV28 to TRBJ2-2, with 7 bases aligning to TRBD2. Germline trimming cut 3 bases from V and 0 bases from J; bases unmatched to any gene: 1. Looked up from germline, CDR1 is MDHEN and CDR2 is SYDVKM. The CDR3 runs to 15 residues. The CDR3, as DNA: TGTGCCAGCAGTTTTGCGGGAGCGAACACCGGGGAGCTGTTTTTT. It yields the protein CASSFAGANTGELFF.

This clonotype was recorded at least ten times. The chain links TRBV4-3 to TRBJ2-7; D tentatively reads TRBD1 or TRBD2 (5 bases each). CDR3 size: 16 residues. The germline CDR1 and CDR2 sequences are LGHNA and YSLEER. The ends were cut back, 1 base at V and 5 bases at J, with 18 bases in the middle. The CDR3 DNA reads TGCGCCAGCAGCCAAGTTCGGTGGGGGAGTCTTGACGAGCAGTACTTC. This sequence encodes CASSQVRWGSLDEQYF.

This clonotype showed up just a few times. The rearrangement links TRBV19 to TRBJ1-5, with 8 positions matching TRBD1. J lost 7 bases, V lost 5 bases, and 7 bases had no gene match. The CDR3 spans 14 residues. Germline V gene data show CDR1 as LNHDA and CDR2 as SQIVND (reference sequence). As DNA, the CDR3 is TGTGCCAGTAGTCAGGGGGCCGGCGGCCAGCCCCAGCATTTT. Translating it yields CASSQGAGGQPQHF.

This clonotype was seen a handful of times. The V gene is TRBV7-2, the J gene TRBJ2-5; TRBD2 matches at 7 bases. CDR3 size: 15 residues. The germline V gene encodes CDR1 SGHTA and CDR2 FQGNSA. After removal of 5 bases from V and 2 bases from J, the junction contained 8 bases not matched to a gene. This CDR3 reads CASSRRGSGQETQYF. The CDR3 DNA reads TGTGCCAGCAGCCGCCGTGGTAGCGGGCAAGAGACCCAGTACTTC.

V gene TRBV6-1 combines with J gene TRBJ2-5; D is perhaps TRBD1 or TRBD2 (5 bases each). CDR1 is MNHNS and CDR2 is SASEGT in the germline V gene. This CDR3 is 12 amino acids long. V dropped 6 bases and J dropped 5 bases, with 10 bases sitting between them. CDR3 DNA sequence: TGTGCCAGCAGCAAAGGGACGGAGACCCAGTACTTC. Its translation: CASSKGTETQYF.

The chain joins TRBV29-1 to TRBJ2-1, with a possible D match to TRBD2 (5 bases). V lost 6 bases and J lost 8, with 8 bases in between. The length of the CDR3 is 10 residues. Germline V CDR1 and CDR2: SQVTM, ANQGSEA. CDR3 bases: TGCAGCGTCCATAGCGATGAGCAGTTCTTC. It specifies CSVHSDEQFF.

This clonotype was seen a handful of times. The chain links TRBV5-6 to TRBJ2-7; D is ambiguous. V lost 0 bases and J 3 bases, leaving 16 bases between the germline ends. CDR3 size: 16 residues. Looked up from germline, CDR1 is SGHDT and CDR2 is YYEEEE. CDR3 protein: CASSLGGTWARYEQYF. CDR3 in DNA: TGTGCCAGCAGCTTGGGGGGTACGTGGGCACGCTACGAGCAGTACTTC. The full variable domain, completed using reference TRBV5-6 and TRBJ2-7, is DAGVTQSPTHLIKTRGQQVTLRCSPKSGHDTVSWYQQALGQGPQFIFQYYEEEERQRGNFPDRFSGHQFPNYSSELNVNALLLGDSALYLCASSLGGTWARYEQYFGPGTRLTVT.